The next 2 T cell receptor beta chains were all read from a single sample in a study of technical replicates of blood from a few donors. Using immunoSEQ multiplex PCR, the repertoire was profiled, and TCRdb retains in-frame clones only, with some absent. The table lists tens of thousands of clones, approximately 98% of them singletons. Sequencing was carried out using T cells isolated from PBMCs. These TCRs come from a human donor in good health.

A single count supports this clone. This sequence joins TRBV25-1 and TRBJ1-3; TRBD1 might be the D (6 bases). The CDR3 has 15 residues. The germline V gene encodes CDR1 MGHDK and CDR2 SYGVNS. The V and J ends lost 8 bases and 4 bases respectively, with 18 bases between them. The CDR3 spells CASRTLSGVGNTIYF. CDR3 in DNA: TGTGCCAGCCGAACCCTATCAGGGGTAGGAAACACCATATATTTT. The complete variable domain, with remaining parts taken from reference TRBV25-1 and TRBJ1-3, reads EADIYQTPRYLVIGTGKKITLECSQTMGHDKMYWYQQDPGMELHLIHYSYGVNSTEKGDLSSESTVSRIRTEHFPLTLESARPSHTSQYLCASRTLSGVGNTIYFGEGSWLTVV.

The chain combines TRBV5-1 with TRBJ2-7; D is possibly TRBD1 (5 bases). V was pared by 4 bases and J by 0 bases, with 14 bases between. The germline V gene encodes CDR1 SGHRS and CDR2 YFSETQ. The CDR3 runs to 15 residues. Here the CDR3 reads CASSLRQIFSYEQYF. The CDR3 bases are TGCGCCAGCAGCCTCCGACAGATTTTCTCCTACGAGCAGTACTTC.